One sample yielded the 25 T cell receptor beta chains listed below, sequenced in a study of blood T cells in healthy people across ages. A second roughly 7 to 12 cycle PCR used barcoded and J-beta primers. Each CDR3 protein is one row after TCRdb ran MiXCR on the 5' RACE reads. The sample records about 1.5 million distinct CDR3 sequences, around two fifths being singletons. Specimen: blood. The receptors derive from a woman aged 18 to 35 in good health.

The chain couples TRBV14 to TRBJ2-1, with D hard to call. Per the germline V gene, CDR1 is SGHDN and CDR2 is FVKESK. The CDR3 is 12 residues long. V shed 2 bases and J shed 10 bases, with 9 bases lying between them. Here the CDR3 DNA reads TGTGCCAGCAGCCAAAGGAGAGGCGAGCAGTTCTTC. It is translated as CASSQRRGEQFF.

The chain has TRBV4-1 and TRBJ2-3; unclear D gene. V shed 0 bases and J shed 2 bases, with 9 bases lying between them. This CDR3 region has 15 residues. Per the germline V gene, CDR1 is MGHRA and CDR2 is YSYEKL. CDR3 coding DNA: TGCGCCAGCAGCCAAGATGCTTCTCCCACAGATACGCAGTATTTT. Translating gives CASSQDASPTDTQYF.

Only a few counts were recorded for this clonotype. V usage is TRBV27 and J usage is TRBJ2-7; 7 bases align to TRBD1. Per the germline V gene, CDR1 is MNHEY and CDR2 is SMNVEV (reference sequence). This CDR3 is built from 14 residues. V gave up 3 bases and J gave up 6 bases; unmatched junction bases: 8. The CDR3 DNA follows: TGTGCCAGCAGTTTCGATGACAGGGATGGCGAGCAGTACTTC. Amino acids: CASSFDDRDGEQYF.

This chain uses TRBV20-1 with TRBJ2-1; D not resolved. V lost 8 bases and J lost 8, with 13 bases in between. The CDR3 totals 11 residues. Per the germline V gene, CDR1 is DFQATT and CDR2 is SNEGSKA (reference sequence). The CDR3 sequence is CSCSLIDEQFF. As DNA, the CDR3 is TGCAGTTGTTCTCTGATAGATGAGCAGTTCTTC.

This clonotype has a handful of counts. CDR3 nucleotides: TGTGCCAGCACCGGTCGTGGGAACAAGTTCTTC. Its protein is CASTGRGNKFF. The J gene is TRBJ2-1, the V gene TRBV27; D ambiguous. V was trimmed by 7 bases and J by 14 bases, leaving 15 bases between them. CDR1 MNHEY and CDR2 SMNVEV come from the germline V gene (reference sequence). The CDR3 spans 11 residues.

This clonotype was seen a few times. Here the CDR3 DNA reads TGCGCCAGCAGCCCGCCCGGACAGGGGTTTTCGAAGACTGAAGCTTTCTTT. This translates into CASSPPGQGFSKTEAFF. The chain joins TRBV5-1 to TRBJ1-1, with TRBD1 matching 9 bases. V was pared by 4 bases and J by 5 bases, with 15 bases of the junction left unmatched. This CDR3 comprises 17 residues. Germline lookup yields CDR1 SGHRS and CDR2 YFSETQ.

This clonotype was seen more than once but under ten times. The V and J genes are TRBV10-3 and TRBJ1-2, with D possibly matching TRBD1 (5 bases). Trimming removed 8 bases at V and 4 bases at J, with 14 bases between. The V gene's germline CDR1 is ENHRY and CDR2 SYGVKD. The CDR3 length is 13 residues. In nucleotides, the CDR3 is TGTGCCATCTCAGCGGGGCAGGCCTATGGCTACACCTTC. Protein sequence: CAISAGQAYGYTF.

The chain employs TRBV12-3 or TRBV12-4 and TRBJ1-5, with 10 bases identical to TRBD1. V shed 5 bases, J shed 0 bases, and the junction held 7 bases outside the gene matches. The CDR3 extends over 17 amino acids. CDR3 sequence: CASSRGTGDFSNQPQHF. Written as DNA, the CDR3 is TGTGCCAGCAGTCGGGGGACAGGGGATTTTAGCAATCAGCCCCAGCATTTT.

The CDR3 spells CASSPREFSLGDIQYF. CDR3 in DNA: TGTGCCAGCAGTCCCCGAGAGTTCAGCTTGGGAGACATTCAGTACTTC. The chain carries TRBV28 and TRBJ2-4; tentative D call: TRBD2 (5 bases). The length of the CDR3 is 16 residues. Germline assignment: CDR1 MDHEN and CDR2 SYDVKM. V dropped 5 bases and J dropped 8 bases, with 22 bases sitting between them.

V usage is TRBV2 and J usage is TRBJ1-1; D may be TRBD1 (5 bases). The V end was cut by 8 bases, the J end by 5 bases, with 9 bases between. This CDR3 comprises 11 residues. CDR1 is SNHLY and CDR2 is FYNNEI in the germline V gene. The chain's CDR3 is CASGEGTEAFF. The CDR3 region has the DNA TGTGCCAGCGGAGAGGGGACTGAAGCTTTCTTT. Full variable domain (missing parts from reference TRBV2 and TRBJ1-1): EPEVTQTPSHQVTQMGQEVILRCVPISNHLYFYWYRQILGQKVEFLVSFYNNEISEKSEIFDDQFSVERPDGSNFTLKIRSTKLEDSAMYFCASGEGTEAFFGQGTRLTVV.

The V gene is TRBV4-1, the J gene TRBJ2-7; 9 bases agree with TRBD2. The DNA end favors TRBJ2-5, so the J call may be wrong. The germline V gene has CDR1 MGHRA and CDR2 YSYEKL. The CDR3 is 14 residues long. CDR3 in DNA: TGCGCCAGCAGCCGTAGCGGGGGAGGTGAGACCCAGTACTTC. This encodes CASSRSGGGETQYF.

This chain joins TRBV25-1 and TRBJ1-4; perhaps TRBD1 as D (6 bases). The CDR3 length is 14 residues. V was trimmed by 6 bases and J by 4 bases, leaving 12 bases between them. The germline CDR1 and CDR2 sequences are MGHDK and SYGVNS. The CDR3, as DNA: TGTGCCAGCAGCGCGCAGGGGTTTAATGAAAAACTGTTTTTT. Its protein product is CASSAQGFNEKLFF.

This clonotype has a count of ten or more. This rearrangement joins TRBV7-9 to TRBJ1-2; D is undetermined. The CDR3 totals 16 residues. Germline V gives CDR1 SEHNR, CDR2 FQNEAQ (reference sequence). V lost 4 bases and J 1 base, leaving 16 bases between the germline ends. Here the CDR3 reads CASSSPGRRYNYGYTF. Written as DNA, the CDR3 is TGTGCCAGCAGCTCGCCGGGAAGAAGGTATAACTATGGCTACACCTTC. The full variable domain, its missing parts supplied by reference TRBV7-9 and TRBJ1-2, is DTGVSQNPRHKITKRGQNVTFRCDPISEHNRLYWYRQTLGQGPEFLTYFQNEAQLEKSRLLSDRFSAERPKGSFSTLEIQRTEQGDSAMYLCASSSPGRRYNYGYTFGSGTRLTVV.

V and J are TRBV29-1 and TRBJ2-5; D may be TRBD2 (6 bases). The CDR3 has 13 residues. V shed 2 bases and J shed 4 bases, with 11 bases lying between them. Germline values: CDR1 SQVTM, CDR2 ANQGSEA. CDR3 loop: CSVEHGTLETQYF. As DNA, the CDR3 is TGCAGCGTTGAACACGGGACTCTAGAGACCCAGTACTTC.

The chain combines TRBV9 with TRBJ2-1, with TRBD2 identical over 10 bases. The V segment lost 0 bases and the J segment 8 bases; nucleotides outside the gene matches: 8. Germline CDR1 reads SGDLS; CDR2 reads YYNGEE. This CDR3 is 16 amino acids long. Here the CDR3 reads CASSVATRSGGDEQFF. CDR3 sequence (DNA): TGTGCCAGCAGCGTAGCTACGAGAAGCGGGGGGGATGAGCAGTTCTTC.

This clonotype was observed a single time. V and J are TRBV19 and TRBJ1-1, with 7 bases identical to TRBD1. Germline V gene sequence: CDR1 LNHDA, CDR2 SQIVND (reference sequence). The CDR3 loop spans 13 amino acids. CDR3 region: CAARGQTYTEAFF. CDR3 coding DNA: TGTGCGGCCCGGGGACAGACTTACACTGAAGCTTTCTTT.

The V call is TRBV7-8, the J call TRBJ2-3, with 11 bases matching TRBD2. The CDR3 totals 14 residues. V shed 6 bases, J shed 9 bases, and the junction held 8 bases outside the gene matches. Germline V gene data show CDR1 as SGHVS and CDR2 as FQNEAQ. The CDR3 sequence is CASSLAGGYGTQYF. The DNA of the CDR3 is TGTGCCAGCAGTCTAGCGGGGGGCTACGGAACGCAGTATTTT.

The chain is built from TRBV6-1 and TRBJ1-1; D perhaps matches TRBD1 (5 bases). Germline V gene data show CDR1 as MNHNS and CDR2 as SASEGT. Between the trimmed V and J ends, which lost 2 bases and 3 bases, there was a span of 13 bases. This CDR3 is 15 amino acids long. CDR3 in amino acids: CASSEFGLGDTEAFF. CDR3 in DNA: TGTGCCAGCAGTGAATTTGGGTTAGGGGACACTGAAGCTTTCTTT.

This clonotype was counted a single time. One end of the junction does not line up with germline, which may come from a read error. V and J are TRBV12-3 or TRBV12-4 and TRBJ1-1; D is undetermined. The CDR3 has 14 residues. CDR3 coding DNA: TGTGCCAGCAGTTCCGGGCCGGGGAACGCTGAAGCTTTCTTT. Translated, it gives CASSSGPGNAEAFF.

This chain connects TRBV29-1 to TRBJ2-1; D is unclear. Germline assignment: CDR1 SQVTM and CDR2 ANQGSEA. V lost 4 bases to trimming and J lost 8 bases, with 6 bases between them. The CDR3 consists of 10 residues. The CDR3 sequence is CSVGWDEQFF. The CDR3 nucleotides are TGCAGCGTTGGGTGGGATGAGCAGTTCTTC.

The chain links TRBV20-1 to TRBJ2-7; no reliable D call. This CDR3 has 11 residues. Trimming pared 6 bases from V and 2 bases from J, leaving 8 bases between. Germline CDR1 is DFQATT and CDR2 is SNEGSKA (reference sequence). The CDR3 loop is CSAQVAYEQYF. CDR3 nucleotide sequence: TGCAGTGCCCAGGTAGCCTACGAGCAGTACTTC.

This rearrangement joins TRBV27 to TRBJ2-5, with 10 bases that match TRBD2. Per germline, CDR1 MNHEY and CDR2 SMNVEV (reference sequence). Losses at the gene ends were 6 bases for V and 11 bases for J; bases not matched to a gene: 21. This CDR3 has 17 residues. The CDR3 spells CASSRTSGYSSYNEQYF. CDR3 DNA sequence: TGTGCCAGCAGCCGGACTAGCGGTTACAGCTCCTACAATGAGCAGTACTTC.

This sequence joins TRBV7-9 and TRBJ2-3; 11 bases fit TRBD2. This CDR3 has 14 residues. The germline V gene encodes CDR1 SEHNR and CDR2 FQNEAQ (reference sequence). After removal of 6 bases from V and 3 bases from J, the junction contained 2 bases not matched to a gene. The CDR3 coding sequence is TGTGCCAGCAGGACTAGCGGGAATACAGATACGCAGTATTTT. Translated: CASRTSGNTDTQYF.

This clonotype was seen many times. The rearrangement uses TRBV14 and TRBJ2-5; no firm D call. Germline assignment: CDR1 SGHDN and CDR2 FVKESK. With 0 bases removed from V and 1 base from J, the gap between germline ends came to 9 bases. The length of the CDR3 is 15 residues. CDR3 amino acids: CASSQDTLFQETQYF. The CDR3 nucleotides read TGTGCCAGCAGCCAAGATACGCTATTCCAAGAGACCCAGTACTTC. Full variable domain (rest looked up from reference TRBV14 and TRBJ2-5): EAGVTQFPSHSVIEKGQTVTLRCDPISGHDNLYWYRRVMGKEIKFLLHFVKESKQDESGMPNNRFLAERTGGTYSTLKVQPAELEDSGVYFCASSQDTLFQETQYFGPGTRLLVL.

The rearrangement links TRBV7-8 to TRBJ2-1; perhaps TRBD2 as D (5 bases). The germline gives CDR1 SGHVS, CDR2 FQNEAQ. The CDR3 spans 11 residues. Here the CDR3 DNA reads TGTGCGTGCGGGCGGCACAATGAGCAGTTCTTC. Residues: CACGRHNEQFF.